A single sample gave rise to the 10 T cell receptor beta chains below, sequenced in a study of shared clonotypes between healthy human individuals. Here immunoSEQ multiplex PCR was the method, and the copy in TCRdb shows in-frame clones only, minus some. This sample has hundreds of thousands of clones, with around 80% found just once. Input material: PBMCs. The receptors derive from a woman between 40 and 50 years old in good health. Some clones in this sample may be carry-over from other donors' samples.

To note about this clone: Other DNA sequences in the same sample also yield this CDR3. Here the CDR3 reads CASSPAGGEQYF. The CDR3 region has the DNA TGTGCCAGCTCACCAGCAGGGGGCGAGCAGTACTTC. This chain connects TRBV18 to TRBJ2-7; 7 bases match TRBD1. V lost 2 bases, J lost 6 bases, and 1 base stayed unmatched. CDR1 and CDR2 from the germline V gene are KGHSH and LQKENI. CDR3 length equals 12 residues. Combining the CDR3 with reference TRBV18 and TRBJ2-7 gives the whole variable domain NAGVMQNPRHLVRRRGQEARLRCSPMKGHSHVYWYRQLPEEGLKFMVYLQKENIIDESGMPKERFSAEFPKEGPSILRIQQVVRGDSAAYFCASSPAGGEQYFGPGTRLTVT.

The chain carries TRBV4-1 and TRBJ2-7; 8 bases map to TRBD1. The ends lost 5 bases at V and 5 bases at J; junction bases unmatched: 14. The CDR3 sequence is 16 residues long. Germline V gives CDR1 MGHRA, CDR2 YSYEKL. CDR3 nucleotide sequence: TGCGCCAGCAGCTCCGGGACAGGCTCCACTCAGAACGAGCAGTACTTC. Protein sequence: CASSSGTGSTQNEQYF.

This sequence joins TRBV28 and TRBJ2-1; perhaps TRBD2 as D (6 bases). V was shortened by 9 bases and J by 7 bases, with 19 bases between the two germline ends. There are 14 residues in the CDR3. Germline V lookup: CDR1 MDHEN, CDR2 SYDVKM. The CDR3 DNA is TGTGCCAGTAGTCCCCTAGCGTGGGAGAATGAGCAGTTCTTC. This sequence encodes CASSPLAWENEQFF.

V gene TRBV19 combines with J gene TRBJ2-1, with D hard to call. Per germline, CDR1 LNHDA and CDR2 SQIVND (reference sequence). This CDR3 has 14 amino acids. Deletions cut 1 base from V and 6 bases from J, with 10 bases between. CDR3 sequence reads: CASSIVPVGNEQFF. The CDR3 nucleotides read TGTGCCAGTAGTATAGTACCGGTAGGCAATGAGCAGTTCTTC.

As to this clone: A far bigger clonotype differs at one base, so this is likely a read error. The rearrangement uses TRBV29-1 and TRBJ1-1; 7 bases are shared with TRBD1. V lost 6 bases, J lost 8 bases, and 15 bases stayed unmatched. Germline V lookup: CDR1 SQVTM, CDR2 ANQGSEA. The CDR3 consists of 14 residues. The CDR3 DNA follows: TGCAGCGTAGCAAACCGGGACAGCCTTTTAGAAGCTTTCTTT. This sequence encodes CSVANRDSLLEAFF.

This chain connects TRBV28 to TRBJ2-6, with D perhaps matching TRBD1 or TRBD2 (5 bases each). Germline assignment: CDR1 MDHEN and CDR2 SYDVKM. The CDR3 totals 17 residues. Between the trimmed V and J ends, which lost 3 bases and 0 bases, there was a span of 12 bases. As DNA, the CDR3 is TGTGCCAGCAGTTTGAGTATTGGGACCTCTGGGGCCAACGTCCTGACTTTC. Translation gives CASSLSIGTSGANVLTF.

This chain connects TRBV5-8 to TRBJ2-1, with 14 nucleotides matching TRBD2. Germline V lookup: CDR1 SGHTS, CDR2 YDEGEE. The CDR3 has 20 amino acids. The junction had 8 bases not matched to a gene; V was cut back by 0 bases and J by 0 bases. Here the CDR3 reads CASSLDFRLAGGSSYNEQFF. The CDR3, as DNA: TGTGCCAGCAGCTTGGACTTTCGACTAGCGGGAGGGAGCTCCTACAATGAGCAGTTCTTC.

The rearrangement joins TRBV5-4 to TRBJ2-4; D remains ambiguous. The CDR3 contains 14 residues. Trimming shortened V by 4 bases and J by 0 bases, and 8 bases separated the two germline ends. From germline, CDR1 is SGHNT and CDR2 YYREEE (reference sequence). As DNA, the CDR3 is TGTGCCAGCAGCACCTCCGAAGCCAAAAACATTCAGTACTTC. Protein product: CASSTSEAKNIQYF.

The sample holds a few counts of this clone. This rearrangement joins TRBV4-1 to TRBJ1-1; D unresolved. The ends were cut back, 5 bases at V and 0 bases at J, with 10 bases in the middle. Germline assignment: CDR1 MGHRA and CDR2 YSYEKL. This CDR3 is 14 amino acids long. Here the CDR3 reads CASSSGLLNTEAFF. CDR3 sequence (DNA): TGCGCCAGCAGCTCCGGGTTGCTGAACACTGAAGCTTTCTTT.

The V and J genes are TRBV6-6 and TRBJ2-3, with a weak D call TRBD2 (6 bases). Trimming shortened V by 11 bases and J by 0 bases, and 9 bases separated the two germline ends. In germline, CDR1 is MNHNY, CDR2 SVGAGI (reference sequence). The CDR3 length is 12 residues. The chain's CDR3 is CAGGDSTDTQYF. The CDR3 DNA reads as TGTGCCGGCGGGGACAGCACAGATACGCAGTATTTT.